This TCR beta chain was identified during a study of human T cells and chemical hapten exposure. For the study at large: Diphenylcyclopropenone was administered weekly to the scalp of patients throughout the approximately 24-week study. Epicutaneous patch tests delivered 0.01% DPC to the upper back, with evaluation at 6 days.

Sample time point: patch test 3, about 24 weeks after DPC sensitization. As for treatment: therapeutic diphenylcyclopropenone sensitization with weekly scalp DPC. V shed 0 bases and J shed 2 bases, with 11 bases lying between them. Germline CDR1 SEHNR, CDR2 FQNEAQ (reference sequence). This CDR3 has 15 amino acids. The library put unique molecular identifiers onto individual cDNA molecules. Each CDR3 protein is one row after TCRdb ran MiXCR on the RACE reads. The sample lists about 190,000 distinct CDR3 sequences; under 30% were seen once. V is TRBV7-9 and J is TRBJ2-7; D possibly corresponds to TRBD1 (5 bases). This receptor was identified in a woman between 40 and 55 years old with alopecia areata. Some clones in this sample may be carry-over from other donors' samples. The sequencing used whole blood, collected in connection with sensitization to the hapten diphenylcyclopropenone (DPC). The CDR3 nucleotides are TGTGCCAGCAGCTTAGCGGTGGGGCGCACCTACGAGCAGTACTTC. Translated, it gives CASSLAVGRTYEQYF.